These 5 T cell receptor beta chains originate from one sample sequenced in a study of cytomegalovirus exposure and HLA in healthy donors. The PCR made use of 60 Vbeta and 13 Jbeta primers. The repertoire was sequenced with immunoSEQ multiplex PCR; TCRdb's copy has only in-frame clones and lacks some. The sample lists about 200,000 clones, approximately 70% occurring once. Sample: PBMCs. These receptors all stem from a young woman in good health and CMV-seronegative.

This chain links TRBV9 with TRBJ2-2; 10 bases are shared with TRBD2. The CDR3 runs to 15 residues. In germline, CDR1 is SGDLS, CDR2 YYNGEE. V was clipped by 2 bases and J by 4 bases; unmatched bases: 2. The CDR3 DNA reads as TGTGCCAGCAGCGTGAGCGGGAGGGGCACCGGGGAGCTGTTTTTT. Its translation: CASSVSGRGTGELFF.

The V and J genes are TRBV6-5 and TRBJ2-5; D may be TRBD2 (6 bases). The CDR3 totals 15 residues. Trimming left V 2 bases short and J 4 bases short, with 14 bases between. Germline CDR1 MNHEY, CDR2 SVGAGI. The CDR3 reads CASSYRRELGETQYF. For the CDR3, the DNA is TGTGCCAGCAGTTACAGGCGGGAATTAGGAGAGACCCAGTACTTC.

This clone was counted between two and nine times. The rearrangement uses TRBV6-5 and TRBJ1-5; a possible D gene is TRBD1 (6 bases). The length of the CDR3 is 15 residues. Looked up from germline, CDR1 is MNHEY and CDR2 is SVGAGI. Trimming left V 5 bases short and J 2 bases short, with 13 bases between. CDR3 in DNA: TGTGCCAGCAGTGGACAGAATGGTGGCAATCAGCCCCAGCATTTT. Translation gives CASSGQNGGNQPQHF.

The CDR3 region is CASSLRTQRGEKLFF. CDR3 sequence (DNA): TGTGCCAGCAGCTTACGGACCCAACGGGGGGAAAAACTGTTTTTT. V gene TRBV7-2 combines with J gene TRBJ1-4; tentatively, D is TRBD1 (5 bases). CDR1 and CDR2 from the germline V gene are SGHTA and FQGNSA. The CDR3 has 15 amino acids. Trimming pared 2 bases from V and 8 bases from J, leaving 15 bases between.

V gene TRBV11-2 combines with J gene TRBJ2-7; TRBD2 matches at 10 bases. The J segment lost 6 bases and the V segment lost 4 bases, leaving 9 bases of the junction unmatched. This CDR3 is built from 15 residues. Germline assignment: CDR1 SGHAT and CDR2 FQNNGV. CDR3 DNA sequence: TGTGCCAGCAGCTCTCTAGCGGGAGCGGGTCCCGAGCAGTACTTC. The encoded protein is CASSSLAGAGPEQYF. The whole variable domain, filled in from reference TRBV11-2 and TRBJ2-7, reads EAGVAQSPRYKIIEKRQSVAFWCNPISGHATLYWYQQILGQGPKLLIQFQNNGVVDDSQLPKDRFSAERLKGVDSTLKIQPAKLEDSAVYLCASSSLAGAGPEQYFGPGTRLTVT.